The sequence of this T cell receptor beta chain was determined in a study of patients and donors after allogeneic stem cell transplantation. One entry per CDR3 protein, called by TCRdb with MiXCR from the RT-PCR reads. The sample contains 800,000 to 1,000,000 distinct CDR3 sequences, roughly 18% of which appear only once. The germline V gene encodes CDR1 SGHRS and CDR2 YFSETQ. The CDR3 covers 15 residues. V lost 1 base to trimming and J lost 6 bases, with 17 bases between them. This clonotype was counted between two and nine times. Sequenced material: blood, either unsorted or a sorted T cell fraction (not recorded which). The rearrangement uses TRBV5-1 and TRBJ2-7; maybe TRBD2 (6 bases). This receptor was obtained from a human donor who was either an allogeneic HSCT recipient or a stem cell or donor lymphocyte infusion donor (not recorded which). It is not recorded whose cells these are; they may come from a transplant donor. The CDR3 reads CASSLSGVGTGEQYF. The CDR3 nucleotides read TGCGCCAGCAGCTTGTCGGGAGTAGGAACCGGCGAGCAGTACTTC.